Presented here are 10 T cell receptor beta chains from one specimen sequenced in a study of blood T cells in healthy people across ages. Together with a sample-barcoded 5' primer, a J-beta primer mix was included in a second PCR lasting roughly 7 to 11 cycles. A single record per CDR3 protein comes from TCRdb applying MiXCR to the 5' RACE reads. The table lists a few hundred thousand distinct CDR3 sequences, 45% to 65% of them singletons. The sequenced material came from blood. The source of these receptors is a man between 60 and 75 years old in good health.

The chain employs TRBV24-1 and TRBJ2-1; the D gene is possibly TRBD2 (6 bases). The V end was cut by 2 bases, the J end by 6 bases, with 25 bases between. This CDR3 is 19 amino acids long. CDR1 and CDR2 from the germline V gene are KGHDR and SFDVKD. The CDR3 loop is CATSDSLTGVVLGANEQFF. The CDR3 DNA follows: TGTGCCACCAGTGATTCCCTCACGGGAGTTGTCTTAGGGGCCAATGAGCAGTTCTTC.

In this sample, this clonotype turned up once. A read error may explain this, as a much larger clone is one base away. The chain links TRBV7-3 to TRBJ2-3; perhaps D is TRBD1 or TRBD2 (5 bases each). Germline V gives CDR1 SGHTA, CDR2 FQGTGA. The CDR3 contains 12 residues. The V end was cut by 11 bases, the J end by 1 base, with 10 bases between. Here the CDR3 DNA reads TGTGCCCGAGGGACCTGCACAGATACGCAGTATTTT. It yields the protein CARGTCTDTQYF.

V usage is TRBV6-2 or TRBV6-3 and J usage is TRBJ2-7; 9 bases agree with TRBD1. Germline V gene data show CDR1 as MNHEY and CDR2 as SVGEGT. The CDR3 consists of 14 residues. J was trimmed by 3 bases and V by 5 bases; bases with no gene match: 5. The CDR3 protein is CASSETGGSYEQYF. CDR3 nucleotides: TGTGCCAGCAGTGAGACAGGGGGGAGCTACGAGCAGTACTTC.

This clonotype was seen more than once but under ten times. The junction departs from germline at one end; a sequencing error may be responsible. This rearrangement joins TRBV7-7 to TRBJ2-3; no definite D call. Germline values: CDR1 SSHAT, CDR2 FNYEAQ (reference sequence). This CDR3 comprises 14 residues. This CDR3 is CASSLDGLGDTQYF. The CDR3 coding sequence is TGTGCTAGCAGCTTGGACGGGCTGGGGGATACGCAGTATTTT.

The chain has TRBV20-1 and TRBJ2-1; weak D call: TRBD2 (6 bases). The CDR3 extends over 14 amino acids. Trimming cost V 3 bases and J 7 bases, with 16 bases left between them. CDR1 DFQATT and CDR2 SNEGSKA come from the germline V gene (reference sequence). The CDR3 DNA sequence: TGCAGTGCTAGGGTACGAAATAGCGGTAATGAGCAGTTCTTC. Its translation is CSARVRNSGNEQFF.

The V and J genes are TRBV14 and TRBJ2-1; 10 nucleotides match TRBD2. This CDR3 is 15 amino acids long. Germline V CDR1 and CDR2: SGHDN, FVKESK. The ends lost 3 bases at V and 3 bases at J; junction bases unmatched: 2. The CDR3 DNA reads TGTGCCAGCAGCCAGATAGCGGGAGGCTACAATGAGCAGTTCTTC. Encoded protein: CASSQIAGGYNEQFF.

Comment on this clonotype: One end of the junction fails to match germline, which may point to a read error. The rearrangement links TRBV10-3 to TRBJ2-3; 7 positions agree with TRBD1. Germline CDR1 is ENHRY and CDR2 is SYGVKD. The CDR3 is made up of 14 amino acids. The CDR3 bases are TGTACCATCGGAGAACAGGGGAATACAGATACGCAGTATTTT. Translating it yields CTIGEQGNTDTQYF.

The chain employs TRBV6-5 and TRBJ2-5; 8 nucleotides agree with TRBD2. V was clipped by 7 bases and J by 6 bases; unmatched bases: 7. This CDR3 has 13 residues. CDR1 is MNHEY and CDR2 is SVGAGI in the germline V gene. The CDR3 coding sequence is TGTGCCAGCATAGCGGGATTAGGAAAGACCCAGTACTTC. Its protein is CASIAGLGKTQYF.

The chain uses TRBV7-3 and TRBJ2-7; either TRBD1 or TRBD2 may fit D (5 bases each). The V end lost 1 base, the J end lost 7 bases, and 17 bases lay between the germline ends. This CDR3 has 15 amino acids. Germline CDR1 and CDR2: SGHTA and FQGTGA. CDR3 in amino acids: CASSLSGDGYNEQYF. The CDR3 nucleotides read TGTGCCAGCAGCTTAAGTGGGGACGGCTACAATGAGCAGTACTTC.

This clonotype was seen ten or more times. The chain combines TRBV7-9 with TRBJ1-1; TRBD1 is a possible D gene (5 bases). V lost 1 base to trimming and J lost 4 bases, with 10 bases between them. The germline CDR1 and CDR2 sequences are SEHNR and FQNEAQ (reference sequence). The CDR3 has 14 residues. Here the CDR3 reads CASSLGGFGTEAFF. In DNA form, the CDR3 reads TGTGCCAGCAGCTTAGGGGGCTTCGGCACTGAAGCTTTCTTT.